Below, one T cell receptor beta chain is given with its context. Its antigen is not known. The authors ran a second PCR of roughly 6 to 12 cycles using a sample-barcoded 5' primer and a J-beta primer mix. MiXCR, applied by TCRdb to the 5' RACE reads, yields one record per CDR3 protein. The sample has hundreds of thousands of distinct CDR3 sequences; 46% are singletons. This sample stems from a study of blood T cells in healthy people across ages. This CDR3 region has 13 residues. Trimming took off 5 bases at V and 5 bases at J, with 9 bases between the two ends. Findings and caveats of the study: Long-lived donors had more naive CD4+ cells and higher diversity than aged donors.

Peripheral blood from each donor was collected in a volume of 9.5 to 10 milliliters. Sequenced input: blood. The J gene is TRBJ1-4, the V gene TRBV12-3 or TRBV12-4; no reliable D call. The origin of this receptor is a man at least 80 years old in good health. The CDR3 sequence is CASSLTRNEKLFF. The CDR3 nucleotides are TGTGCCAGCAGTCTGACAAGAAATGAAAAACTGTTTTTT.